These 13 T cell receptor beta chains were all obtained from the same sample, sequenced in a study of beta chain features in type 1 diabetes. The study's findings and limits: TCRB CDR3s were moderately but significantly shorter in Type 1 diabetes patients in all four CD4+ subsets.

Every bit of the isolated RNA underwent reverse transcription, so sequencing read expressed TCRB transcripts. Method: immunoSEQ multiplex PCR; TCRdb's copy keeps in-frame clones and lacks some. The sample has 500,000 to 650,000 clones, under 15% seen once. Antigens of these TCRs are unknown. Source material: naive CD4+ T cells from blood. The receptors shown here come from a man aged 30-40 years with type 1 diabetes.

On this clone itself: Other DNA sequences in the same sample also yield this CDR3. J is TRBJ2-1 and V is TRBV5-1, with 7 bases lining up with TRBD2. The CDR3 runs 13 residues. The V gene end was trimmed by 0 bases and the J gene end by 6 bases; junction bases not matched to a gene: 0. In germline, CDR1 is SGHRS, CDR2 YFSETQ. The DNA of the CDR3 is TGCGCCAGCAGCTTGGGACTAGCCAATGAGCAGTTCTTC. Its protein is CASSLGLANEQFF.

This clone was counted between two and nine times. V is TRBV7-2 and J is TRBJ2-5; 7 bases are a match to TRBD1. J gave up 2 bases and V 2 bases, and 8 bases lay outside the gene matches. Germline values: CDR1 SGHTA, CDR2 FQGNSA. The CDR3 totals 16 residues. This chain's CDR3 is CASSLSSRQGQETQYF. The CDR3 bases are TGTGCCAGCAGCTTATCGTCGCGACAGGGACAAGAGACCCAGTACTTC.

This chain links TRBV5-4 with TRBJ1-1; 9 bases match TRBD1. Germline assignment: CDR1 SGHNT and CDR2 YYREEE (reference sequence). The V segment lost 4 bases and the J segment 5 bases; nucleotides outside the gene matches: 9. The CDR3 consists of 15 residues. CDR3 loop: CASSLGTGKETEAFF. The CDR3 bases are TGTGCCAGCAGCCTTGGGACAGGGAAAGAGACTGAAGCTTTCTTT.

The rearrangement links TRBV28 to TRBJ1-2; TRBD1 matches at 8 bases. This CDR3 is built from 13 residues. With V trimmed by 5 bases and J by 4 bases, 3 bases remained unmatched. Germline CDR1 MDHEN, CDR2 SYDVKM. The CDR3 bases are TGTGCCAGCAGTCAGGGACAGGTCTATGGCTACACCTTC. Amino acids: CASSQGQVYGYTF.

This clone was seen only a few times. The rearrangement uses TRBV29-1 and TRBJ2-7; 7 nucleotides align to TRBD1. Germline CDR1 and CDR2: SQVTM and ANQGSEA. The CDR3 consists of 12 residues. Trimming took 6 bases from V and 4 from J; bases not matched to a gene: 6. The CDR3: CSVAGTVYEQYF. CDR3 nucleotide sequence: TGCAGCGTGGCCGGGACAGTATACGAGCAGTACTTC.

This clone was counted only a few times. The genes are TRBV15 and TRBJ2-2; D is uncertain. Trimming shortened V by 0 bases and J by 6 bases, and 8 bases separated the two germline ends. The CDR3 contains 14 residues. CDR1 is LNHNV, CDR2 YYDKDF, per germline (reference sequence). The chain's CDR3 is CATSRDLPSGELFF. DNA for the CDR3: TGTGCCACCAGCAGAGATCTGCCGTCCGGGGAGCTGTTTTTT.

The chain has TRBV4-3 and TRBJ2-7, with a possible D match to TRBD1 (5 bases). Germline assignment: CDR1 LGHNA and CDR2 YSLEER. Deletions cut 0 bases from V and 11 bases from J, with 11 bases between. The CDR3 is made up of 12 amino acids. The CDR3 reads CASSQEGGREYF. The CDR3 DNA sequence: TGCGCCAGCAGCCAAGAAGGTGGCAGGGAGTACTTC.

Concerning this clone: Distinct nucleotide sequences in the sample also encode this CDR3. The CDR3 here is CASSLGQGADTQYF. The CDR3 bases are TGTGCCAGCAGCCTCGGACAGGGCGCAGATACGCAGTATTTT. The chain recombines TRBV5-6 with TRBJ2-3, with TRBD1 matching 8 bases. The CDR3 has 14 residues. With V trimmed by 4 bases and J by 4 bases, 5 bases remained unmatched. Germline CDR1 is SGHDT and CDR2 is YYEEEE.

In its sample, this clone was seen a few times. V and J are TRBV6-5 and TRBJ2-7, with TRBD1 matching 10 bases. Germline V gene sequence: CDR1 MNHEY, CDR2 SVGAGI. The CDR3 extends over 14 amino acids. After removal of 6 bases from V and 0 bases from J, the junction contained 2 bases not matched to a gene. In nucleotides, the CDR3 is TGTGCCAGCAGGGGACAGGGGCACTCCTACGAGCAGTACTTC. Translating gives CASRGQGHSYEQYF.

For this clone: This sample includes further DNA sequences coding for the same CDR3. The gene calls are TRBV18 and TRBJ2-7; 9 bases are a match to TRBD1. The CDR3 runs to 14 residues. The germline CDR1 and CDR2 sequences are KGHSH and LQKENI. With V trimmed by 3 bases and J by 3 bases, 3 bases remained unmatched. In nucleotides, the CDR3 is TGTGCCAGCTCACCTGGACAGGGGTTCTACGAGCAGTACTTC. It codes for CASSPGQGFYEQYF.

This clone was seen more than once but under ten times. The CDR3: CSVERTYGYTF. CDR3 DNA sequence: TGCAGCGTTGAACGAACCTATGGCTACACCTTC. The rearrangement links TRBV29-1 to TRBJ1-2; D remains unclear. This CDR3 has 11 amino acids. V lost 2 bases and J 4 bases, leaving 5 bases between the germline ends. The germline CDR1 and CDR2 sequences are SQVTM and ANQGSEA.

The chain uses TRBV5-1 and TRBJ1-5; D unclear. This CDR3 comprises 14 residues. Germline V gene data show CDR1 as SGHRS and CDR2 as YFSETQ. V lost 5 bases to trimming and J lost 4 bases, with 13 bases between them. The CDR3 region is CASRNGDENQPQHF. The DNA for the CDR3 is TGCGCCAGCAGGAATGGAGATGAAAATCAGCCCCAGCATTTT. The entire variable domain, with the rest obtained from reference TRBV5-1 and TRBJ1-5, is as follows: KAGVTQTPRYLIKTRGQQVTLSCSPISGHRSVSWYQQTPGQGLQFLFEYFSETQRNKGNFPGRFSGRQFSNSRSEMNVSTLELGDSALYLCASRNGDENQPQHFGDGTRLSIL.

The V call is TRBV5-6, the J call TRBJ2-1, with 7 bases aligning to TRBD1. Trimming cost V 5 bases and J 12 bases; bases outside gene matches: 8. The CDR3 consists of 12 residues. CDR1 SGHDT and CDR2 YYEEEE come from the germline V gene. The CDR3 loop is CASRLDRAAQFF. CDR3 coding DNA: TGTGCCAGCAGACTTGACAGGGCAGCGCAGTTCTTC.